Described below is a single TCR beta chain sequence and its context. The CDR3 loop spans 12 amino acids. In germline, CDR1 is DFQATT, CDR2 SNEGSKA (reference sequence). V was cut by 3 bases and J by 3 bases, with 7 bases left in between. Study processing details: Nucleated cell number was recorded as an estimate derived from reference gene primer amplification. Here immunoSEQ multiplex PCR was the method, and the copy in TCRdb shows in-frame clones only, minus some. For V, J and clone size, that table is used; D and trimming come from the DNA. The sample records over 110,000 clones, roughly 88% being singletons. The data were taken from a study of blood T cell repertoires in COVID-19. Whole-study context: PBMCs, B-cell-depleted T cells, or T cells were the source of the cDNA or gDNA that made up the material.

The source material was peripheral blood. The rearrangement links TRBV20-1 to TRBJ2-3; D perhaps matches TRBD1 (5 bases). The sequence derives from a man in his sixties or seventies with acute or convalescent COVID-19. DNA for the CDR3: TGCAGTGCTAGTCGACAGACAGATACGCAGTATTTT. Encoded protein: CSASRQTDTQYF.